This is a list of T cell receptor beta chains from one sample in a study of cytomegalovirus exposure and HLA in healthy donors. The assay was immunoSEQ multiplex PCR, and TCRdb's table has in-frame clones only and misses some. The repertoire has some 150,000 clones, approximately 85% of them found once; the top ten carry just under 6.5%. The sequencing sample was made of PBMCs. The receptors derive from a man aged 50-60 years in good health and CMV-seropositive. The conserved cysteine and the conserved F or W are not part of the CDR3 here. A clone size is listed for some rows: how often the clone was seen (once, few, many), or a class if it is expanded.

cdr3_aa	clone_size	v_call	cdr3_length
ASSSSSSGANVLT	.	TRBV5-1	13
SVGTGTTYEQY	once	TRBV29-1	11
ASSGSGTGSYSPLH	.	TRBV7-9	14
ASSGQSQETQY	.	TRBV18	11
ASSRRERPYEQY	.	TRBV19	12
ASSPGTGYTDTQY	.	TRBV7-6	13
ASSRAGTGVGYT	once	TRBV19	12
AWSGSGLNYGYT	.	TRBV30	12
ASSLKSGGYTEAF	.	TRBV28	13
ASSPLTGETNEKLF	.	TRBV11-3	14
ASSVQGYEQY	few	TRBV5-1	10
ATEPQLNQPQH	.	TRBV6-1	11
ASLRDRVSTNYGYT	once	TRBV10-2	14
ASSYTQGTQNTEAF	.	TRBV27	14
ASSLGLAPNEQF	.	TRBV5-1	12
ASSQDRGSGSWPDTQY	.	TRBV4-1	16
ASSTPGGKAEQY	.	TRBV19	12
ASSLSPGTGDGSYEQY	.	TRBV7-6	16
ASSDSGRETQY	.	TRBV2	11
ASSLATGVYEQY	.	TRBV7-8	12